Each of the 15 T cell receptor beta chains below was sequenced from the same sample in a study of T cells in Graves' hyperthyroidism and ophthalmopathy. RNA transcripts gave rise to amplified TCR beta CDR3 regions. Initially, a first-round RT-PCR of the TCR CDR3 employed the HTBI primer set. A single record per CDR3 protein comes from TCRdb applying MiXCR to the multiplex PCR reads. The repertoire has roughly 170,000 distinct CDR3 sequences, about 18% of them found once; the top ten carry approximately 28%. Sequencing was done on a sample of blood. Receptors were obtained from a woman aged 45-65 years with Graves' hyperthyroidism.

This clonotype has more than one count but fewer than ten. This chain joins TRBV9 and TRBJ1-2; D is perhaps TRBD1 (6 bases). The CDR3 has 14 residues. Trimming cost V 6 bases and J 3 bases, with 15 bases left between them. The germline gives CDR1 SGDLS, CDR2 YYNGEE. The CDR3 nucleotides read TGTGCCAGCACGCCGGGGGCAGGGGACTATGGCTACACCTTC. This translates into CASTPGAGDYGYTF. Drawing the rest from reference TRBV9 and TRBJ1-2, the complete variable domain is DSGVTQTPKHLITATGQRVTLRCSPRSGDLSVYWYQQSLDQGLQFLIQYYNGEERAKGNILERFSAQQFPDLHSELNLSSLELGDSALYFCASTPGAGDYGYTFGSGTRLTVV.

This clonotype has a count of ten or more. The rearrangement joins TRBV6-1 to TRBJ1-2; 9 positions agree with TRBD1. V gave up 10 bases and J gave up 0 bases; unmatched junction bases: 9. The CDR3 length is 15 residues. Per the germline V gene, CDR1 is MNHNS and CDR2 is SASEGT. CDR3 sequence: CATRGTGRTNYGYTF. For the CDR3, the DNA is TGTGCCACCCGGGGGACAGGGCGCACTAACTATGGCTACACCTTC.

This clonotype was seen ten or more times. The chain links TRBV28 to TRBJ2-7; a possible D gene is TRBD1 (7 bases). Germline CDR1 reads MDHEN; CDR2 reads SYDVKM. The CDR3 contains 17 residues. Trimming pared 4 bases from V and 2 bases from J, leaving 21 bases between. The CDR3 loop is CASSSFLEGARPYEQYF. The CDR3 DNA is TGTGCCAGCAGTTCCTTTTTGGAGGGGGCGAGGCCCTACGAGCAGTACTTC.

This chain joins TRBV28 and TRBJ2-3; 11 positions match TRBD2. The germline gives CDR1 MDHEN, CDR2 SYDVKM. This CDR3 has 15 amino acids. After removal of 6 bases from V and 2 bases from J, the junction contained 4 bases not matched to a gene. DNA for the CDR3: TGTGCCAGCAGCAGGACTAGCGGGCTCACAGATACGCAGTATTTT. Translated: CASSRTSGLTDTQYF.

The chain links TRBV6-2 or TRBV6-3 to TRBJ2-7; D is uncertain. The CDR3 totals 13 residues. From germline, CDR1 is MNHEY and CDR2 SVGEGT. V lost 3 bases to trimming and J lost 3 bases, with 9 bases between them. In DNA form, the CDR3 reads TGTGCCAGCAGTTATGGGGTAGGCTACGAGCAGTACTTC. Its protein is CASSYGVGYEQYF.

This chain connects TRBV6-5 to TRBJ2-3; perhaps TRBD2 as D (7 bases). Trimming took 0 bases from V and 9 from J, leaving 16 bases between them. The CDR3 spans 15 residues. Germline-derived CDR1 and CDR2 are MNHEY and SVGAGI. The CDR3 is CASSYSGGGAGTQYF. CDR3 DNA sequence: TGTGCCAGCAGTTACTCGGGGGGGGGGGCTGGAACGCAGTATTTT.

This clonotype was recorded many times. The CDR3 sequence: CASSAMDSLGSPLHF. For the CDR3, the DNA is TGTGCCAGCAGCGCGATGGACAGTTTAGGTTCACCCCTCCACTTT. The J gene is TRBJ1-6, the V gene TRBV9; possible D gene TRBD1, 6 bases. V shed 3 bases and J shed 9 bases, with 16 bases lying between them. This CDR3 has 15 residues. The germline V gene has CDR1 SGDLS and CDR2 YYNGEE.

Regarding this clonotype: Mismatch with germline at one junction end may stem from a read error. The V gene is TRBV5-1, the J gene TRBJ1-6; D is undetermined. The germline gives CDR1 SGHRS, CDR2 YFSETQ. The CDR3 runs to 13 residues. CDR3 sequence (DNA): TGCGCCAGCTGCTTGTATTCTAATTCACCCCTCCACTTT. Its protein product is CASCLYSNSPLHF.

This clonotype was observed at least ten times. The rearrangement joins TRBV3-1 to TRBJ1-6; D remains ambiguous. CDR3 size: 14 residues. Germline assignment: CDR1 LGHDT and CDR2 YNNKEL (reference sequence). With 1 base removed from V and 4 bases from J, the gap between germline ends came to 5 bases. The DNA of the CDR3 is TGTGCCAGCAGCCAAGCGGGGTATAATTCACCCCTCCACTTT. Protein: CASSQAGYNSPLHF.

This clonotype was seen repeatedly, ten times or more. The V and J genes are TRBV19 and TRBJ1-1; tentatively, D is TRBD1 (6 bases). The CDR3 is 14 amino acids. V lost 6 bases to trimming and J lost 0 bases, with 11 bases between them. Germline CDR1 is LNHDA and CDR2 is SQIVND (reference sequence). The CDR3 DNA sequence: TGTGCCAGTAGGGACAGTGGTCTGAACACTGAAGCTTTCTTT. This translates into CASRDSGLNTEAFF.

This clonotype was observed many times. The chain joins TRBV27 to TRBJ2-1; tentatively, D is TRBD2 (5 bases). Trimming left V 3 bases short and J 9 bases short, with 12 bases between. The CDR3 totals 13 residues. Germline assignment: CDR1 MNHEY and CDR2 SMNVEV (reference sequence). CDR3 sequence (DNA): TGTGCCAGCAGTTTGAGAGGGTTGGGTGAGCAGTTCTTC. Residues: CASSLRGLGEQFF.

At least ten counts were recorded for this clonotype. The chain recombines TRBV7-2 with TRBJ1-3; TRBD1 matches at 7 bases. Germline CDR1 is SGHTA and CDR2 is FQGNSA. The J segment lost 4 bases and the V segment lost 5 bases, leaving 2 bases of the junction unmatched. The CDR3 covers 13 residues. This CDR3 reads CASSPTGGNTIYF. The CDR3 DNA is TGTGCCAGCAGCCCGACAGGGGGAAACACCATATATTTT.

This chain links TRBV5-1 with TRBJ1-1, with no clear D. The V gene lost 4 bases and the J gene lost 6 bases, with 7 bases spanning the gap. The germline V gene has CDR1 SGHRS and CDR2 YFSETQ. The CDR3 spans 11 residues. CDR3 in amino acids: CASSHGPEAFF. CDR3 nucleotide sequence: TGCGCCAGCAGCCACGGGCCTGAAGCTTTCTTT.

In regard to this clonotype: A much larger clone lies a single base off, so this may be a read error. The gene calls are TRBV28 and TRBJ1-2; 7 bases are a match to TRBD1. Germline V lookup: CDR1 MDHEN, CDR2 SYDVKM. CDR3 length: 11 residues. Unmatched junction bases numbered 6, after V lost 7 bases and J lost 10 bases. The CDR3 region has the DNA TGTGCCAGCACCTCCGACAGGGCCTACACCTTC. Protein: CASTSDRAYTF.

This clonotype was recorded a few times. The V gene is TRBV9, the J gene TRBJ2-1; D may be TRBD1 or TRBD2 (5 bases each). From germline, CDR1 is SGDLS and CDR2 YYNGEE. This CDR3 is 15 amino acids long. The V and J ends lost 6 bases and 0 bases respectively, with 13 bases between them. The CDR3 loop is CASTKKGTSYNEQFF. For the CDR3, the DNA is TGTGCCAGCACGAAAAAGGGGACCTCCTACAATGAGCAGTTCTTC.